Reported below is one T cell receptor beta chain. The table came from immunoSEQ multiplex PCR; TCRdb's copy has only in-frame clones and leaves some out. The sample carries about 180,000 clones, roughly 84% recorded once. After removal of 4 bases from V and 6 bases from J, the junction contained 12 bases not matched to a gene. The CDR3 contains 15 residues. CDR1 is SGDLS and CDR2 is YYNGEE in the germline V gene. This entry belongs to a study of blood T cell repertoires in COVID-19. Overall study: Sources were T cells, B-cell-depleted T cells, or PBMCs; the material itself was cDNA or gDNA.

Across 20 to 25 US areas, participants ranged in age from about 18 to 89 years. V usage is TRBV9 and J usage is TRBJ2-7; TRBD2 agrees at 8 bases. The sequenced sample consisted of PBMCs or T cells enriched from blood (not recorded which). This TCR was sampled from a man aged 55-75 years who had recovered from COVID-19. DNA for the CDR3: TGTGCCAGCAGCCAAACAGGACTAGCAGGCGGCGAGCAGTACTTC. Amino acids: CASSQTGLAGGEQYF.